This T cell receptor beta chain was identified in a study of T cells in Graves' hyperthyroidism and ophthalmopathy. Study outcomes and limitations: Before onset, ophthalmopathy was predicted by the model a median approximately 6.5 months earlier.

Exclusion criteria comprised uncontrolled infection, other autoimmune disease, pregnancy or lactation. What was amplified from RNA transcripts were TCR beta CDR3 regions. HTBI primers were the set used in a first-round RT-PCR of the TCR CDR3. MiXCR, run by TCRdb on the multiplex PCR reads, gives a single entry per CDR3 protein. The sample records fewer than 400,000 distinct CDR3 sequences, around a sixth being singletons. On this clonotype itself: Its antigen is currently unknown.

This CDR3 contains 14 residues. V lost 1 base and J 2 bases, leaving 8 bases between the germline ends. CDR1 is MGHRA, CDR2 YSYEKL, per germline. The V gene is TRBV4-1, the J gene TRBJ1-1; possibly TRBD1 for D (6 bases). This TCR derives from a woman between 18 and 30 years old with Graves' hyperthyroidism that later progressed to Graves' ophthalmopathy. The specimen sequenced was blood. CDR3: CASSQGDINTEAFF. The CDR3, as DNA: TGCGCCAGCAGCCAAGGGGACATTAACACTGAAGCTTTCTTT.